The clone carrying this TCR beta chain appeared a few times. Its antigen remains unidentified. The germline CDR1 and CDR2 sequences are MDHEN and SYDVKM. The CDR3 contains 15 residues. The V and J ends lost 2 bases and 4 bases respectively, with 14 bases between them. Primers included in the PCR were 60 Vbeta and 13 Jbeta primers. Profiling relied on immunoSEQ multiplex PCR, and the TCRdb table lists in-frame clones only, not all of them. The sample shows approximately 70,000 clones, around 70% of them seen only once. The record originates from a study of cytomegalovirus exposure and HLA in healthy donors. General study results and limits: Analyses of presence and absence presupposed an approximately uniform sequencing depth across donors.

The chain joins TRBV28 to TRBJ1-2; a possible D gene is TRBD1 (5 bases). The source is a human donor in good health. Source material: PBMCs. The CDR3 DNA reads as TGTGCCAGCAGTTTACCCCGGGGGGGTACCTATGGCTACACCTTC. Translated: CASSLPRGGTYGYTF.